Detailed here is one T cell receptor (beta chain). The data are from a study of blood T cell repertoires in COVID-19. Overall study: Collection of acute and convalescent COVID-19 samples took place in the United States, Italy and Spain. T cells, B-cell-depleted T cells, or PBMCs supplied cDNA or gDNA.

Per the original data handling: Quantification of nucleated cells was approximated via reference gene primer amplification. Produced via immunoSEQ multiplex PCR; TCRdb's table is partial and in-frame only. The D gene and trimming were derived from the DNA, and the V and J assignments and clone size from that table. The data show about 43,000 clones, 80% to 90% seen once. Germline V gives CDR1 SGHAT, CDR2 FQNNGV. The CDR3 sequence is 15 residues long. With V trimmed by 6 bases and J by 3 bases, 7 bases remained unmatched. The rearrangement joins TRBV11-2 to TRBJ2-1; 8 bases fit TRBD1. Sequences were obtained from peripheral blood. The clonotype was recovered from a man in his 60s with active COVID-19. The CDR3 loop reads CASSPDRGNYNEQFF. In DNA form, the CDR3 reads TGTGCCAGCAGTCCCGACAGGGGAAACTACAATGAGCAGTTCTTC.